This TCR beta chain comes out of a study of T-cell reconstitution after alpha-beta-depleted transplantation in children. Construction of the TCRbeta library involved unique molecular identifiers. TCRdb re-analysed the PCR reads in MiXCR, keeping a single row per CDR3 protein. The sample includes about 600,000 distinct CDR3 sequences, about 11% seen only once; the top ten take approximately 4.1%. Trimming removed 1 base from V and 3 bases from J, with 3 bases in between. This CDR3 spans 12 amino acids. The V gene's germline CDR1 is LGHDT and CDR2 YNNKEL (reference sequence). This material consisted of PBMCs from the stem cell graft donor, taken from the stem cell graft. This TCR was recovered from a human donor who donated a stem cell graft to a child with acute myeloid leukemia. The chain combines TRBV3-1 with TRBJ1-1; D is uncertain. In nucleotides, the CDR3 is TGTGCCAGCAGCCAAGTTGACACTGAAGCTTTCTTT. It translates to CASSQVDTEAFF.